This entry lists 13 T cell receptor beta chains sequenced from one sample in a study of T cells in Graves' hyperthyroidism and ophthalmopathy. TCR beta CDR3 sequences were amplified from RNA transcripts. The HTBI primer set drove a first-round RT-PCR of the TCR CDR3. TCRdb redid the calling of the multiplex PCR reads with MiXCR, one entry per CDR3 protein. The data hold about 290,000 distinct CDR3 sequences, with around 15% observed a single time. Material: blood. The receptors originated from a woman in her fifties or sixties with Graves' hyperthyroidism that later progressed to Graves' ophthalmopathy.

At least ten counts were recorded for this clonotype. This chain joins TRBV5-1 and TRBJ2-1; 7 nucleotides match TRBD2. There are 13 residues in the CDR3. The ends lost 8 bases at V and 4 bases at J; junction bases unmatched: 6. Germline CDR1 reads SGHRS; CDR2 reads YFSETQ. Written as DNA, the CDR3 is TGCGCCAGTGCTAGCGGTTTGTACAATGAGCAGTTCTTC. This sequence encodes CASASGLYNEQFF.

This clonotype was counted a few times. The rearrangement uses TRBV19 and TRBJ1-5, with D maybe TRBD1 (6 bases). Looked up from germline, CDR1 is LNHDA and CDR2 is SQIVND (reference sequence). V lost 6 bases and J lost 11, with 11 bases in between. The CDR3 runs 11 residues. The CDR3 DNA sequence: TGTGCCAGTAGGCGGGACACCTCCCAGCATTTT. Translating it yields CASRRDTSQHF. The full variable domain, rest sourced from reference TRBV19 and TRBJ1-5, is DGGITQSPKYLFRKEGQNVTLSCEQNLNHDAMYWYRQDPGQGLRLIYYSQIVNDFQKGDIAEGYSVSREKKESFPLTVTSAQKNPTAFYLCASRRDTSQHFGDGTRLSIL.

The rearrangement uses TRBV11-3 and TRBJ2-3; weak D call: TRBD1 (6 bases). Germline V gene sequence: CDR1 SGHNT, CDR2 YENEEA. V was trimmed by 1 base and J by 3 bases, leaving 11 bases between them. This CDR3 has 15 amino acids. In DNA, the CDR3 is TGTGCCAGCAGCTTAGGGACAGCCCGAACAGATACGCAGTATTTT. Its translation is CASSLGTARTDTQYF.

Ten or more counts support this clonotype. The chain links TRBV6-1 to TRBJ2-5; D possibly corresponds to TRBD2 (6 bases). The V gene's germline CDR1 is MNHNS and CDR2 SASEGT. This CDR3 spans 15 amino acids. V was cut by 5 bases and J by 4 bases, with 17 bases left in between. CDR3 amino acids: CASSYVGGNIETQYF. The CDR3 DNA reads TGTGCCAGCAGTTATGTCGGCGGGAATATAGAGACCCAGTACTTC.

This clonotype was detected ten times or more. The chain employs TRBV7-3 and TRBJ2-3; D not certain. Germline values: CDR1 SGHTA, CDR2 FQGTGA. This CDR3 contains 15 residues. Trimming pared 0 bases from V and 2 bases from J, leaving 9 bases between. DNA of the CDR3: TGTGCCAGCAGCTTAACTGATCGGACCACAGATACGCAGTATTTT. This encodes CASSLTDRTTDTQYF.

This clonotype was seen repeatedly, ten times or more. The chain has TRBV2 and TRBJ2-1, with 9 bases aligning to TRBD1. Trimming took 1 base from V and 7 from J; bases not matched to a gene: 5. The CDR3 is 15 amino acids. Per the germline V gene, CDR1 is SNHLY and CDR2 is FYNNEI. In DNA form, the CDR3 reads TGTGCCAGCAGTGAAGGGGACAGGGAACTGAATGAGCAGTTCTTC. Its protein is CASSEGDRELNEQFF.

This clonotype came up many times. The chain joins TRBV20-1 to TRBJ2-1; D is unclear. V lost 5 bases to trimming and J lost 4 bases, with 9 bases between them. This CDR3 has 12 amino acids. Germline V lookup: CDR1 DFQATT, CDR2 SNEGSKA (reference sequence). Here the CDR3 reads CSARRVYNEQFF. The CDR3 DNA reads as TGCAGTGCTCGAAGGGTGTACAATGAGCAGTTCTTC.

This clonotype was picked up one time. Given a much more abundant clone one base away, this may be a read error. V usage is TRBV7-6 and J usage is TRBJ1-1, with D unclear. The CDR3 is 14 amino acids. Germline V gives CDR1 SGHVS, CDR2 FNYEAQ. The CDR3 loop is CANSLGNMNTEAFF. The CDR3 nucleotides read TGTGCCAACAGCTTAGGGAACATGAACACTGAAGCTTTCTTT. The variable domain in full, with the rest retrieved from reference TRBV7-6 and TRBJ1-1, is GAGVSQSPRYKVTKRGQDVALRCDPISGHVSLYWYRQALGQGPEFLTYFNYEAQQDKSGLPNDRFSAERPEGSISTLTIQRTEQRDSAMYRCANSLGNMNTEAFFGQGTRLTVV.

This clonotype was recorded a few times. The rearrangement joins TRBV4-1 to TRBJ2-7, with 9 bases fitting TRBD2. Unmatched junction bases numbered 14, after V lost 11 bases and J lost 6 bases. There are 14 residues in the CDR3. The germline CDR1 and CDR2 sequences are MGHRA and YSYEKL. In DNA, the CDR3 is TGCGCCTCGAAAAGGGGCCTAGCGGGGTTCGAGCAGTACTTC. Protein: CASKRGLAGFEQYF.

This chain uses TRBV6-1 with TRBJ2-2; D not resolved. The CDR3 has 11 amino acids. Germline V lookup: CDR1 MNHNS, CDR2 SASEGT. With 7 bases removed from V and 7 bases from J, the gap between germline ends came to 7 bases. CDR3 in DNA: TGTGCCAGCATACTAAGCGGGGAGCTGTTTTTT. Translating gives CASILSGELFF.

With respect to this clonotype: A much larger clone lies one base from this, so it may be a read error. The chain recombines TRBV30 with TRBJ2-7, with no clear D. The germline V gene has CDR1 GTSNPN and CDR2 SVGIG (reference sequence). The CDR3 sequence is 17 residues long. Trimming left V 3 bases short and J 3 bases short, with 24 bases between. This CDR3 reads CAWSAKKRPRINYEQYF. CDR3 sequence (DNA): TGTGCCTGGAGCGCTAAGAAGCGACCTCGAATCAACTACGAGCAGTACTTC. The variable domain in full, with the rest retrieved from reference TRBV30 and TRBJ2-7, is SQTIHQWPATLVQPVGSPLSLECTVEGTSNPNLYWYRQAAGRGLQLLFYSVGIGQISSEVPQNLSASRPQDRQFILSSKKLLLSDSGFYLCAWSAKKRPRINYEQYFGPGTRLTVT.

This clonotype showed up just a few times. This rearrangement joins TRBV10-2 to TRBJ2-5; the D gene is possibly TRBD2 (5 bases). V was pared by 7 bases and J by 4 bases, with 10 bases between. The germline CDR1 and CDR2 sequences are WSHSY and SAAADI. This CDR3 is 12 amino acids long. The CDR3 nucleotides read TGCGCCAGCACACTAAGCGGAGAGACCCAGTACTTC. This encodes CASTLSGETQYF.

The genes are TRBV9 and TRBJ2-3, with 11 bases aligning to TRBD2. V gave up 3 bases and J gave up 1 base; unmatched junction bases: 7. This CDR3 has 17 residues. Per germline, CDR1 SGDLS and CDR2 YYNGEE. This CDR3 is CASSGTIAGGGTDTQYF. DNA for the CDR3: TGTGCCAGCAGCGGGACCATAGCGGGAGGGGGCACAGATACGCAGTATTTT.